The present T cell receptor (beta chain) was sequenced within a study of blood T cells in healthy people across ages. Study results and limitations: What prevented conclusive comparison of naive and antigen-experienced cells was that PBMCs were unsorted. From one million sequenced T cells, diversity estimates were lower bounds. Strong correlation linked observed beta diversity and percent naive T cells.

CDR3 length equals 13 residues. Germline loops: CDR1 SGHKS, CDR2 YYEKEE (reference sequence). A remark on this clonotype: Its cognate antigen is unknown.

It was ten milliliters of peripheral blood that were drawn from each donor. The use of a sample-barcoded 5' primer and a J-beta primer mix characterized a second PCR of about 7 to 12 cycles. A single record per CDR3 protein comes from TCRdb applying MiXCR to the 5' RACE reads. This table has around 750,000 distinct CDR3 sequences, about 53% appearing once. This sequence originates from an elderly man in good health. Sequencing was carried out using blood. The chain has TRBV5-5 and TRBJ2-5; D ambiguous. The DNA matches TRBJ2-7 better at its end, which makes the J call doubtful. CDR3 residues: CASSLASLHEQYF. For the CDR3, the DNA is TGTGCCAGCAGCTTGGCGTCCCTCCACGAGCAGTACTTC.